This T cell receptor (beta chain) was observed in a study of technical replicates of blood from several donors. V gave up 0 bases and J gave up 6 bases, with 11 bases separating them. CDR3 length: 14 amino acids. CDR1 is SGHTA and CDR2 is FQGNSA in the germline V gene. Sequencing used immunoSEQ multiplex PCR; TCRdb keeps in-frame clones, though not all of them. The sample has 74,000 or so clones, around 92% seen once. The sample was T cells isolated from PBMCs. The V gene is TRBV7-2, the J gene TRBJ1-2; possibly TRBD1 for D (6 bases). This receptor was obtained from a human donor in good health. CDR3 sequence reads: CASSLARGANGYTF. The CDR3 coding sequence is TGTGCCAGCAGCTTAGCGCGGGGGGCGAATGGCTACACCTTC.